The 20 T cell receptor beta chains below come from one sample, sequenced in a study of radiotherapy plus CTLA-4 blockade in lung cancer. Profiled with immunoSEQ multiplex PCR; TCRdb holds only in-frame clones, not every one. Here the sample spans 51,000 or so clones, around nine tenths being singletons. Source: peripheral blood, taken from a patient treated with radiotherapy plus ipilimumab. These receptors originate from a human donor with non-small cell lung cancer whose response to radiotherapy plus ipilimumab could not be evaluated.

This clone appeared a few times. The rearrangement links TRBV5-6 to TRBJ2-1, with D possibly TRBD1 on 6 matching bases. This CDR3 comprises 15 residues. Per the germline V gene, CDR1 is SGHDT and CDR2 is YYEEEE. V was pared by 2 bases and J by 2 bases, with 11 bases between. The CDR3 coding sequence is TGTGCCAGCAGCTTCAGGGGACGCGCCTACAATGAGCAGTTCTTC. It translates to CASSFRGRAYNEQFF.

The CDR3 is CASSEQGTATNEQFF. The CDR3 region has the DNA TGTGCCAGCAGTGAACAGGGAACGGCTACCAATGAGCAGTTCTTC. The genes are TRBV2 and TRBJ2-1; TRBD1 might be the D (5 bases). V was clipped by 2 bases and J by 6 bases, with 14 bases between them. The CDR3 is made up of 15 amino acids. Germline CDR1 and CDR2: SNHLY and FYNNEI.

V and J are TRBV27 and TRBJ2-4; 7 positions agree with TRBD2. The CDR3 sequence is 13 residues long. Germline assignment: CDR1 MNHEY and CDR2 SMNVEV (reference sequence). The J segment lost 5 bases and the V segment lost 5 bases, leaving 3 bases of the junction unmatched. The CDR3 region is CASSPSGENIQYF. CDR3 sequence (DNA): TGTGCCAGCAGTCCCAGCGGGGAAAACATTCAGTACTTC.

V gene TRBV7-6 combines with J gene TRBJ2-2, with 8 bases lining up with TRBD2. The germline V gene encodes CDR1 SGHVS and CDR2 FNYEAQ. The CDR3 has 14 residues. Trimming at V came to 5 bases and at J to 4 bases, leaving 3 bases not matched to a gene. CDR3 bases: TGTGCCAGCAGCCAAAGCGGGAGCACCGGGGAGCTGTTTTTT. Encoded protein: CASSQSGSTGELFF.

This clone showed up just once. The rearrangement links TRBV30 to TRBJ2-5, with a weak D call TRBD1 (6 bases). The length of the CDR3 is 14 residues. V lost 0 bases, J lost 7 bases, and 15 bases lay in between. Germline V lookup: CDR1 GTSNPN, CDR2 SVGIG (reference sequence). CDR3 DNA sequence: TGTGCCTGGAGTGTAGGGGGATCCTCAGGGACCCAGTACTTC. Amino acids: CAWSVGGSSGTQYF.

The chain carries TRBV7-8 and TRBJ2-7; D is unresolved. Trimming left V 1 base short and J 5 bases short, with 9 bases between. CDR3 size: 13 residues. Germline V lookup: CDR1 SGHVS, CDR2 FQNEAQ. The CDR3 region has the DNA TGTGCCAGCAGCTTAGATGAGTTGGACGAGCAGTACTTC. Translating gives CASSLDELDEQYF.

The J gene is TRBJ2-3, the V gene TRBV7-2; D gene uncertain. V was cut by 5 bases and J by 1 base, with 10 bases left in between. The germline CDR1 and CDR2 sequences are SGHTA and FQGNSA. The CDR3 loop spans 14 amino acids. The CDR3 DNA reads TGTGCCAGCAGCATCAACCTAGGCACAGATACGCAGTATTTT. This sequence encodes CASSINLGTDTQYF.

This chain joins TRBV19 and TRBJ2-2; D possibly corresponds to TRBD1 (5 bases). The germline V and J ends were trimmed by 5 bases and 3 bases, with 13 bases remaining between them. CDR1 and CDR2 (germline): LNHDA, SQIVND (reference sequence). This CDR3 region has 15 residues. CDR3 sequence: CASSLTDRYTGELFF. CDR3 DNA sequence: TGTGCCAGTAGTTTGACTGACAGATACACCGGGGAGCTGTTTTTT.

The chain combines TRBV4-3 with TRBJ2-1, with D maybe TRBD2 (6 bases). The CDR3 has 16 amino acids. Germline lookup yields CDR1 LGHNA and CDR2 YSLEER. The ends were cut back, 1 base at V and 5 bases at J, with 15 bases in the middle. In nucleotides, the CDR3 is TGCGCCAGCAGCCAAGGGGGGACTGCCTACAACAATGAGCAGTTCTTC. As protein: CASSQGGTAYNNEQFF.

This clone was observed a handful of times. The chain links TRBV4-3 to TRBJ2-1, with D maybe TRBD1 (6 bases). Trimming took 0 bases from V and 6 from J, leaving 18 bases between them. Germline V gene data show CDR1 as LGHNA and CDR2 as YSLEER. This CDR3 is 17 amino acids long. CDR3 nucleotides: TGCGCCAGCAGCCAAGATGTGTCCAGGGGATTTACCAATGAGCAGTTCTTC. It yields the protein CASSQDVSRGFTNEQFF.

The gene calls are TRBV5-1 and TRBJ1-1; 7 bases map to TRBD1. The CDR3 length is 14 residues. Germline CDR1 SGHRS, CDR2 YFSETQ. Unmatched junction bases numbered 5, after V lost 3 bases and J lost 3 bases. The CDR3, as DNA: TGCGCCAGCAGCTCACAGGGGACGGACACTGAAGCTTTCTTT. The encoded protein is CASSSQGTDTEAFF.

Here the CDR3 DNA reads TGTGCCAGTAGTGGGGCTATCGGGCGGGACAGTACCGGGGAGCTGTTTTTT. It yields the protein CASSGAIGRDSTGELFF. J is TRBJ2-2 and V is TRBV19, with D perhaps TRBD1 (7 bases). From germline, CDR1 is LNHDA and CDR2 SQIVND (reference sequence). The CDR3 extends over 17 amino acids. V was pared by 5 bases and J by 5 bases, with 21 bases between.

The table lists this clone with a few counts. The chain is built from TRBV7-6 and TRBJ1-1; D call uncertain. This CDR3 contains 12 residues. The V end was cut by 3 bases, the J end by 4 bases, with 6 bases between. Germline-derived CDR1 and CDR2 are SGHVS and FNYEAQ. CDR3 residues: CASSFPGTEAFF. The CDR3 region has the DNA TGTGCCAGCAGCTTTCCGGGCACTGAAGCTTTCTTT.

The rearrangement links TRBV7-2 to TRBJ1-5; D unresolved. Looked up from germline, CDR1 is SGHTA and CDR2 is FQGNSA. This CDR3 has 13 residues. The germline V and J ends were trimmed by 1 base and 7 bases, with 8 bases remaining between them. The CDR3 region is CASSLGVRQPQHF. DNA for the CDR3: TGTGCCAGCAGCTTAGGAGTCAGGCAGCCCCAGCATTTT.

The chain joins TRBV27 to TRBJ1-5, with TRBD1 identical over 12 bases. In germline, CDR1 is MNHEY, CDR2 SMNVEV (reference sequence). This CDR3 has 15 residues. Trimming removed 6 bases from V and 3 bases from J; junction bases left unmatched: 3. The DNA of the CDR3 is TGTGCCAGCAGCCGGGGACAGGGGGCCAATCAGCCCCAGCATTTT. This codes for CASSRGQGANQPQHF.

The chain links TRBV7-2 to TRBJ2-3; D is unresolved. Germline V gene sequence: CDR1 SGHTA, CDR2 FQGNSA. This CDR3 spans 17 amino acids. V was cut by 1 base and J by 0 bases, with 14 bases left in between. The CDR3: CASSLVTFHLSTDTQYF. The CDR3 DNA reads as TGTGCCAGCAGCTTAGTGACTTTTCATCTTAGCACAGATACGCAGTATTTT.

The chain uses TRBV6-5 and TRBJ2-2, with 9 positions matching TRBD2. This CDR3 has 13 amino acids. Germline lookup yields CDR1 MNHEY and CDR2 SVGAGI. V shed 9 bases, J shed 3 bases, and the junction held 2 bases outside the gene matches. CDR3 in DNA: TGTGCCAGTAGCGGGAGCCACACCGGGGAGCTGTTTTTT. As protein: CASSGSHTGELFF.

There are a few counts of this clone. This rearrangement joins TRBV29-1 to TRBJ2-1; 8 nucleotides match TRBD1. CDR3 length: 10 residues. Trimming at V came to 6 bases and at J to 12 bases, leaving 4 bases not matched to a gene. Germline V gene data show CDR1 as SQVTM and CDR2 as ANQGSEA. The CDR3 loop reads CSVVQGGQFF. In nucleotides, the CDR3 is TGCAGCGTCGTACAGGGGGGGCAGTTCTTC.

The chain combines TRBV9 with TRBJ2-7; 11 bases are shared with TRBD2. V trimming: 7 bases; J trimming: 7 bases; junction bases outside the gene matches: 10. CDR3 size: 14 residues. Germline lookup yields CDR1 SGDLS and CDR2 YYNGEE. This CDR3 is CASSFRSSGGEQYF. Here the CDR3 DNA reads TGTGCCAGCTCTTTCAGGTCTAGCGGGGGGGAGCAGTACTTC.

CDR3 protein: CASSQEGGVTGELFF. The DNA for the CDR3 is TGCGCCAGCAGCCAAGAAGGGGGGGTAACCGGGGAGCTGTTTTTT. The V and J genes are TRBV4-3 and TRBJ2-2, with a tentative D call TRBD2 (7 bases). Germline CDR1 reads LGHNA; CDR2 reads YSLEER. The CDR3 totals 15 residues. With 0 bases removed from V and 5 bases from J, the gap between germline ends came to 10 bases.